Included here is one TCR beta chain sequence, with context. Per the study methods: It was from reference gene primer amplification that nucleated cell counts were estimated. TCRdb's table, derived via immunoSEQ multiplex PCR, lists solely in-frame clones and lacks some. For V, J and clone size, that table is used; D and trimming come from the DNA. Altogether under 150,000 clones are present, 84% being singletons, with the ten largest covering 35% to 45%. This sample was included in a study of blood T cell repertoires in COVID-19. About the study: Sites across the United States, Italy and Spain contributed samples from acute and convalescent COVID-19.

There are 15 residues in the CDR3. The ends were cut back, 1 base at V and 0 bases at J, with 7 bases in the middle. CDR1 KGHDR and CDR2 SFDVKD come from the germline V gene. The gene calls are TRBV24-1 and TRBJ2-3; D ambiguous. Sample: peripheral blood. This receptor was taken from a human donor in a cohort sampled during active COVID-19. CDR3 nucleotide sequence: TGTGCCACCAGTGATTTAACGGTAAGCACAGATACGCAGTATTTT. This translates into CATSDLTVSTDTQYF.